The next 29 T cell receptor beta chains were all read from a single sample in a study of CD8+ T cells in alopecia areata listed by TCRdb under 2018. The treatment or condition label corresponds to: oral pan-JAK inhibitor, 5-10 mg twice daily. Library preparation employed the immunoSEQ multiplex PCR assay. RNA was extracted from all samples and reverse transcribed into cDNA as template for TCR sequencing. TCRdb stores this immuneACCESS table with in-frame sequences only. Part of the clones is absent; in the studies checked, under half of the shortfall reflects unresolved V genes, and no reason is known for the rest. In this sample the table shows 87,000 or so clones, about two thirds of which occur a single time. The ten largest clonotypes hold roughly 17% of the sample. The sequences come from CD8+ T cells sorted from blood, collected around week 44, from a patient treated with tofacitinib. The receptors derive from a human donor with alopecia areata.

V usage is TRBV7-2 and J usage is TRBJ1-6; no reliable D call. From germline, CDR1 is SGHTA and CDR2 FQGNSA. Trimming cost V 8 bases and J 8 bases, with 16 bases left between them. The CDR3 has 14 residues. Here the CDR3 reads CASATPFEDSPLHF. CDR3 bases: TGTGCCAGCGCCACCCCGTTTGAGGATTCACCCCTCCACTTT.

V usage is TRBV4-3 and J usage is TRBJ2-1; TRBD2 aligns across 11 bases. CDR1 and CDR2 from the germline V gene are LGHNA and YSLEER. CDR3 length: 13 residues. The V gene end was trimmed by 8 bases and the J gene end by 6 bases; junction bases not matched to a gene: 3. Here the CDR3 reads CASATSGTNEQFF. The CDR3 DNA is TGCGCCAGCGCGACTAGCGGGACCAATGAGCAGTTCTTC.

The J gene is TRBJ1-1, the V gene TRBV6-5, with TRBD1 matching 10 bases. There are 14 residues in the CDR3. Germline V gene lookup returns CDR1 MNHEY and CDR2 SVGAGI. V dropped 5 bases and J dropped 7; count of bases not matched to a gene: 7. CDR3 nucleotide sequence: TGTGCCAGCAGTGTCCCGGGACAGGGGAATGAAGCTTTCTTT. It codes for CASSVPGQGNEAFF.

The gene calls are TRBV15 and TRBJ2-6, with D maybe TRBD2 (6 bases). V was shortened by 3 bases and J by 0 bases, with 18 bases between the two germline ends. The CDR3 is 19 residues long. Germline CDR1 reads LNHNV; CDR2 reads YYDKDF (reference sequence). CDR3 amino acids: CATSRIPGLPDSGANVLTF. CDR3 nucleotides: TGTGCCACCAGCAGGATACCGGGACTGCCCGACTCTGGGGCCAACGTCCTGACTTTC.

The chain couples TRBV19 to TRBJ2-1; maybe TRBD2 (6 bases). CDR3 length equals 15 residues. Between the trimmed V and J ends, which lost 1 base and 3 bases, there was a span of 10 bases. Looked up from germline, CDR1 is LNHDA and CDR2 is SQIVND (reference sequence). The CDR3 spells CASSIARGSYNEQFF. The CDR3, as DNA: TGTGCCAGTAGTATAGCGCGGGGCAGCTACAATGAGCAGTTCTTC.

V is TRBV11-2 and J is TRBJ2-5; 12 bases are a match to TRBD2. The CDR3 sequence is 15 residues long. Germline V CDR1 and CDR2: SGHAT, FQNNGV. Unmatched junction bases numbered 6, after V lost 5 bases and J lost 5 bases. The CDR3 DNA is TGTGCCAGCAGCGCAACTAGCGGGGGGAGGGAGACCCAGTACTTC. Translated, it gives CASSATSGGRETQYF.

The rearrangement links TRBV30 to TRBJ1-1; D might be TRBD1 (5 bases). V was pared by 3 bases and J by 1 base, with 12 bases between. The germline CDR1 and CDR2 sequences are GTSNPN and SVGIG (reference sequence). This CDR3 region has 14 residues. As DNA, the CDR3 is TGTGCCTGGAGCGACAGCTACCCGAACACTGAAGCTTTCTTT. Amino acids: CAWSDSYPNTEAFF.

The chain joins TRBV15 to TRBJ2-2, with D possibly matching TRBD1 (8 bases). This CDR3 region has 16 residues. The germline V gene has CDR1 LNHNV and CDR2 YYDKDF (reference sequence). Deletions cut 4 bases from V and 5 bases from J, with 17 bases between. The CDR3 region is CATSISTGEGTGELFF. The CDR3 DNA sequence: TGTGCCACCAGCATCTCGACAGGGGAGGGGACCGGGGAGCTGTTTTTT. Filled out from reference TRBV15 and TRBJ2-2, the complete variable domain reads DAMVIQNPRYQVTQFGKPVTLSCSQTLNHNVMYWYQQKSSQAPKLLFHYYDKDFNNEADTPDNFQSRRPNTSFCFLDIRSPGLGDTAMYLCATSISTGEGTGELFFGEGSRLTVL.

V is TRBV19 and J is TRBJ2-1; 8 bases are shared with TRBD1. The CDR3 sequence is 15 residues long. After removal of 7 bases from V and 3 bases from J, the junction contained 8 bases not matched to a gene. Germline loops: CDR1 LNHDA, CDR2 SQIVND (reference sequence). For the CDR3, the DNA is TGTGCCAGTAACGAGAACACAGGGGGCTACAATGAGCAGTTCTTC. Translated, it gives CASNENTGGYNEQFF. The entire variable domain, with the rest obtained from reference TRBV19 and TRBJ2-1, is as follows: DGGITQSPKYLFRKEGQNVTLSCEQNLNHDAMYWYRQDPGQGLRLIYYSQIVNDFQKGDIAEGYSVSREKKESFPLTVTSAQKNPTAFYLCASNENTGGYNEQFFGPGTRLTVL.

This clone was recorded only once. The chain has TRBV19 and TRBJ2-7; D possibly corresponds to TRBD2 (5 bases). The CDR3 contains 17 residues. Germline-derived CDR1 and CDR2 are LNHDA and SQIVND (reference sequence). V was clipped by 5 bases and J by 4 bases, with 24 bases between them. The CDR3: CASSLGRQSLTTYEQYF. CDR3 DNA sequence: TGTGCCAGTAGTCTGGGGAGACAATCCCTGACCACGTACGAGCAGTACTTC.

The chain carries TRBV25-1 and TRBJ2-3; D unresolved. The CDR3 sequence is 10 residues long. V was cut by 7 bases and J by 14 bases, with 13 bases left in between. Germline V CDR1 and CDR2: MGHDK, SYGVNS. CDR3 loop: CASKGRVVYF. CDR3 sequence (DNA): TGTGCCAGCAAGGGCAGAGTGGTGTATTTT.

The chain combines TRBV6-5 with TRBJ2-1; D gene unclear. The CDR3 loop spans 14 amino acids. Germline V CDR1 and CDR2: MNHEY, SVGAGI. V was clipped by 7 bases and J by 4 bases, with 14 bases between them. CDR3: CASKEGLNYNEQFF. The CDR3 DNA follows: TGTGCCAGCAAGGAAGGGTTAAATTACAATGAGCAGTTCTTC.

Details on this clone: The sample carries other DNA sequences with the same CDR3. This chain joins TRBV7-6 and TRBJ2-7, with TRBD1 identical over 11 bases. The trim removed 4 bases at V and 1 base at J, leaving 3 bases unmatched. The CDR3 is 15 residues long. The germline V gene has CDR1 SGHVS and CDR2 FNYEAQ. In DNA form, the CDR3 reads TGTGCCAGCAGCTCGGGACAGGGGGTTTCCTACGAGCAGTACTTC. This translates into CASSSGQGVSYEQYF.

V usage is TRBV7-9 and J usage is TRBJ2-7; perhaps TRBD2 as D (5 bases). V lost 1 base to trimming and J lost 0 bases, with 7 bases between them. This CDR3 spans 14 amino acids. In germline, CDR1 is SEHNR, CDR2 FQNEAQ (reference sequence). DNA for the CDR3: TGTGCCAGCAGCTTAGAACGGGGCTCCTACGAGCAGTACTTC. Amino acids: CASSLERGSYEQYF.

The chain combines TRBV30 with TRBJ1-5; no definite D call. CDR3 size: 13 residues. Germline CDR1 is GTSNPN and CDR2 is SVGIG (reference sequence). Deletions cut 3 bases from V and 4 bases from J, with 10 bases between. CDR3 sequence reads: CAWSPDVNQPQHF. The DNA of the CDR3 is TGTGCCTGGAGCCCGGACGTAAATCAGCCCCAGCATTTT.

V usage is TRBV30 and J usage is TRBJ2-1, with TRBD2 identical over 11 bases. In germline, CDR1 is GTSNPN, CDR2 SVGIG (reference sequence). The CDR3 is made up of 19 amino acids. V lost 1 base to trimming and J lost 0 bases; unmatched junction nucleotides: 11. CDR3 loop: CAWSGRGLAGGYSYNEQFF. DNA of the CDR3: TGTGCCTGGAGTGGAAGGGGTCTAGCGGGGGGCTACTCCTACAATGAGCAGTTCTTC.

This clone was recorded only once. This chain joins TRBV29-1 and TRBJ2-1; D remains unclear. From germline, CDR1 is SQVTM and CDR2 ANQGSEA. Trimming stripped 5 bases from V and 4 bases from J, with 9 bases between. The CDR3 has 12 residues. The CDR3 sequence: CSVLWEYNEQFF. In DNA, the CDR3 is TGCAGCGTTCTGTGGGAATACAATGAGCAGTTCTTC.

The sample holds a few counts of this clone. This CDR3 is CASSTSSTGFNYGYTF. The CDR3 nucleotides read TGTGCCAGTAGTACCTCCTCGACCGGGTTCAACTATGGCTACACCTTC. This chain links TRBV19 with TRBJ1-2; D is undetermined. The CDR3 has 16 residues. Trimming removed 4 bases from V and 2 bases from J, with 17 bases in between. The germline CDR1 and CDR2 sequences are LNHDA and SQIVND (reference sequence).

This clone was seen a few times. The chain employs TRBV29-1 and TRBJ2-1; no firm D call. CDR1 is SQVTM and CDR2 is ANQGSEA in the germline V gene. Trimming pared 5 bases from V and 6 bases from J, leaving 8 bases between. The CDR3 contains 11 residues. CDR3 sequence reads: CSVPKTNEQFF. The CDR3 nucleotides are TGCAGCGTTCCGAAGACCAATGAGCAGTTCTTC.

This chain joins TRBV7-8 and TRBJ2-1; maybe TRBD2 (5 bases). V lost 5 bases and J lost 0, with 14 bases in between. The CDR3 is 16 amino acids. Germline CDR1 and CDR2: SGHVS and FQNEAQ. CDR3 DNA sequence: TGTGCCAGCAGCCCCAGGACGGGAAGCTCCTACAATGAGCAGTTCTTC. It translates to CASSPRTGSSYNEQFF.

J is TRBJ1-1 and V is TRBV5-1; D is ambiguous. V was cut by 2 bases and J by 6 bases, with 11 bases left in between. The CDR3 sequence is 13 residues long. CDR1 is SGHRS and CDR2 is YFSETQ in the germline V gene. Here the CDR3 DNA reads TGCGCCAGCAGCTTAGGAGCGAGGTCTGAAGCTTTCTTT. It translates to CASSLGARSEAFF.

The J gene is TRBJ1-1, the V gene TRBV9, with D hard to call. There are 13 residues in the CDR3. The germline V gene encodes CDR1 SGDLS and CDR2 YYNGEE. Trimming took off 4 bases at V and 3 bases at J, with 10 bases between the two ends. The CDR3 DNA is TGTGCCAGCAGCCCCCTATGGGACACTGAAGCTTTCTTT. This gives the protein CASSPLWDTEAFF. Full variable domain (outside the CDR3, taken from reference TRBV9 and TRBJ1-1): DSGVTQTPKHLITATGQRVTLRCSPRSGDLSVYWYQQSLDQGLQFLIQYYNGEERAKGNILERFSAQQFPDLHSELNLSSLELGDSALYFCASSPLWDTEAFFGQGTRLTVV.

Comments on this clone: The same CDR3 can be traced to other DNA sequences in this sample. The chain recombines TRBV12-5 with TRBJ2-7; no clear D gene. This CDR3 spans 10 amino acids. Between the trimmed V and J ends, which lost 4 bases and 2 bases, there was a span of 0 bases. CDR1 LGHNT and CDR2 FRNRAP come from the germline V gene. The CDR3 region has the DNA TGTGCTAGTGGTTCCTACGAGCAGTACTTC. This sequence encodes CASGSYEQYF.

The chain is built from TRBV7-9 and TRBJ1-1; D is undetermined. Germline CDR1 reads SEHNR; CDR2 reads FQNEAQ (reference sequence). This CDR3 spans 13 amino acids. Trimming took off 7 bases at V and 1 base at J, with 10 bases between the two ends. This CDR3 is CASTPTGNTEAFF. CDR3 in DNA: TGTGCCAGCACCCCCACGGGGAACACTGAAGCTTTCTTT. The whole variable domain, remainder taken from reference TRBV7-9 and TRBJ1-1, is DTGVSQNPRHKITKRGQNVTFRCDPISEHNRLYWYRQTLGQGPEFLTYFQNEAQLEKSRLLSDRFSAERPKGSFSTLEIQRTEQGDSAMYLCASTPTGNTEAFFGQGTRLTVV.

The chain uses TRBV7-2 and TRBJ1-2; no definite D call. CDR1 is SGHTA and CDR2 is FQGNSA in the germline V gene. V lost 1 base and J 4 bases, leaving 10 bases between the germline ends. The CDR3 runs 14 residues. CDR3 nucleotides: TGTGCCAGCAGCTTAGTTGAGGGCACCTATGGCTACACCTTC. This translates into CASSLVEGTYGYTF.

The sample holds a few counts of this clone. V is TRBV5-1 and J is TRBJ2-1, with 9 nucleotides matching TRBD1. V was pared by 2 bases and J by 9 bases, with 6 bases of the junction left unmatched. CDR1 is SGHRS, CDR2 YFSETQ, per germline. This CDR3 comprises 14 residues. CDR3 in amino acids: CASSFQQGAGEQFF. For the CDR3, the DNA is TGCGCCAGCAGCTTTCAACAGGGGGCCGGTGAGCAGTTCTTC.

The CDR3 protein is CASSTGTVEAFF. DNA of the CDR3: TGTGCCAGCAGCACCGGTACAGTGGAAGCTTTCTTT. The chain has TRBV7-8 and TRBJ1-1, with no clear D. Germline CDR1 and CDR2: SGHVS and FQNEAQ. Trimming pared 5 bases from V and 8 bases from J, leaving 12 bases between. This CDR3 has 12 residues. The variable domain in full, completed from reference TRBV7-8 and TRBJ1-1, reads GAGVSQSPRYKVAKRGQDVALRCDPISGHVSLFWYQQALGQGPEFLTYFQNEAQLDKSGLPSDRFFAERPEGSVSTLKIQRTQQEDSAVYLCASSTGTVEAFFGQGTRLTVV.

This chain uses TRBV6-5 with TRBJ2-5; no clear D gene. V was trimmed by 3 bases and J by 1 base, leaving 12 bases between them. CDR3 length equals 15 residues. Germline V gene lookup returns CDR1 MNHEY and CDR2 SVGAGI. CDR3 in DNA: TGTGCCAGCAGTTATTATCCCCAGGCCCAAGAGACCCAGTACTTC. It codes for CASSYYPQAQETQYF.

The chain is built from TRBV30 and TRBJ1-1; TRBD1 aligns across 8 bases. V lost 4 bases to trimming and J lost 4 bases; unmatched junction nucleotides: 5. The CDR3 is made up of 13 amino acids. Germline V gene data show CDR1 as GTSNPN and CDR2 as SVGIG (reference sequence). The CDR3 nucleotides are TGTGCCTGGATACTCACAGGGGGCACTGAAGCTTTCTTT. It codes for CAWILTGGTEAFF.